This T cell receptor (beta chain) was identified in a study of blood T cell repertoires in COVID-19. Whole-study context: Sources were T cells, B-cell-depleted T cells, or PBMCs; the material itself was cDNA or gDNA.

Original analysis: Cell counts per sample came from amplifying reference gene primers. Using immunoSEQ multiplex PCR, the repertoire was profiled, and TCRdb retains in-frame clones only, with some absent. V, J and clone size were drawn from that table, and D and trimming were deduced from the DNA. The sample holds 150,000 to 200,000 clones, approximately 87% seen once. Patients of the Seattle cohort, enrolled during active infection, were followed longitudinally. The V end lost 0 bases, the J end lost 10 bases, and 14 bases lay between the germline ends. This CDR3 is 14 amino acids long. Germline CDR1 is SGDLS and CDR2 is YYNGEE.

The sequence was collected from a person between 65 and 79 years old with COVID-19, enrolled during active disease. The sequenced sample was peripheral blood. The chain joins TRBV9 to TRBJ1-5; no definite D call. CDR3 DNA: TGTGCCAGCAGCGTAGGCGGGTCTCCTGGCCCCCAGCATTTT. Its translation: CASSVGGSPGPQHF.